Sequencing of this T cell receptor beta chain was carried out in a study of blood T cell repertoires in COVID-19. Study-wide context: Both acute and convalescent COVID-19 samples were obtained from the United States, Italy and Spain. Sources were T cells, B-cell-depleted T cells, or PBMCs; the material itself was cDNA or gDNA.

Original processing methods: Reference gene primer amplification yielded estimated nucleated cell counts. Profiling relied on immunoSEQ multiplex PCR, and the TCRdb table lists in-frame clones only, not all of them. D and trimming were read from the DNA, whereas the V and J calls and clone size are those reported in that table. The table records about 100,000 clones, around 79% of them present only once. J gave up 5 bases and V 3 bases, and 5 bases lay outside the gene matches. The CDR3 contains 14 residues. Germline V gene lookup returns CDR1 SGHNT and CDR2 YYREEE (reference sequence). This clonotype was obtained from an older man with active or convalescent COVID-19. The chain couples TRBV5-4 to TRBJ1-3; 7 bases agree with TRBD1. The sample was peripheral blood. The CDR3 loop reads CASSSGTERNTIYF. The CDR3 region has the DNA TGTGCCAGCAGCTCCGGGACAGAACGAAACACCATATATTTT.